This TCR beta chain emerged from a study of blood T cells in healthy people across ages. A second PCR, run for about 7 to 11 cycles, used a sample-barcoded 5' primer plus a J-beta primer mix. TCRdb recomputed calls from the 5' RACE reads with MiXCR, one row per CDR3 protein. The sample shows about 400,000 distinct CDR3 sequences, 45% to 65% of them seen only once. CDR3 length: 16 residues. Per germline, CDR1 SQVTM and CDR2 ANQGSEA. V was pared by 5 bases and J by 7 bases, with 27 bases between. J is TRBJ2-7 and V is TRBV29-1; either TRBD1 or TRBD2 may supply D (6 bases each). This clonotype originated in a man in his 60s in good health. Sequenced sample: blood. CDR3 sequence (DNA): TGCAGCGTTACAGGGAGGACAGCTTGGGACTTGGGTGAGCAGTACTTC. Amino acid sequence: CSVTGRTAWDLGEQYF.